The table lists the clone carrying this T cell receptor (beta chain) with a few counts. The sample is drawn from a study of PD-L1 blockade in urothelial cancer. Study overall: Blood analyses occurred 3 weeks (second dose) and 6 weeks post treatment start.

Clones were read by immunoSEQ multiplex PCR, and TCRdb kept only the in-frame ones, dropping some. The data hold 25,000 to 30,000 clones, with approximately 87% observed a single time. Here the sequenced sample was PBMCs, taken around atezolizumab (anti-PD-L1) treatment. This receptor was taken from a man aged 45 to 65 with urothelial cancer.

The CDR3 loop reads CASGFTGGNYEQYF. In DNA, the CDR3 is TGTGCCAGCGGTTTTACAGGGGGAAACTACGAGCAGTACTTC. The chain couples TRBV6-1 to TRBJ2-7, with 8 nucleotides matching TRBD1. This CDR3 comprises 14 residues. Germline V gene data show CDR1 as MNHNS and CDR2 as SASEGT. V was pared by 8 bases and J by 3 bases, with 9 bases of the junction left unmatched.